The text below deals with one T cell receptor (beta chain). The antigen is not known. Germline-derived CDR1 and CDR2 are SGHNT and YENEEA. This CDR3 has 18 residues. V was pared by 5 bases and J by 4 bases, with 14 bases of the junction left unmatched. These data come from a study of graft-versus-host responses after intestinal transplantation. Clones were sequenced by immunoSEQ multiplex PCR, and TCRdb holds only the in-frame ones, with some missing. The table includes about 120,000 clones, around 93% detected once. Whole-study findings and limits: When patients had graft-donor T cell macrochimerism, their allografts held high graft-versus-host to host-versus-graft clonal ratios.

This TCR came from a human donor who received an intestinal transplant. J is TRBJ2-7 and V is TRBV11-3, with 13 bases aligning to TRBD2. The sample in question was unstimulated CD4+ T cells sorted from spleen or lymph node cells, obtained before intestinal transplant. This chain's CDR3 is CASSHISRSLAGGYEQYF. DNA for the CDR3: TGTGCCAGCAGCCATATATCCCGGTCACTAGCGGGAGGGTACGAGCAGTACTTC.